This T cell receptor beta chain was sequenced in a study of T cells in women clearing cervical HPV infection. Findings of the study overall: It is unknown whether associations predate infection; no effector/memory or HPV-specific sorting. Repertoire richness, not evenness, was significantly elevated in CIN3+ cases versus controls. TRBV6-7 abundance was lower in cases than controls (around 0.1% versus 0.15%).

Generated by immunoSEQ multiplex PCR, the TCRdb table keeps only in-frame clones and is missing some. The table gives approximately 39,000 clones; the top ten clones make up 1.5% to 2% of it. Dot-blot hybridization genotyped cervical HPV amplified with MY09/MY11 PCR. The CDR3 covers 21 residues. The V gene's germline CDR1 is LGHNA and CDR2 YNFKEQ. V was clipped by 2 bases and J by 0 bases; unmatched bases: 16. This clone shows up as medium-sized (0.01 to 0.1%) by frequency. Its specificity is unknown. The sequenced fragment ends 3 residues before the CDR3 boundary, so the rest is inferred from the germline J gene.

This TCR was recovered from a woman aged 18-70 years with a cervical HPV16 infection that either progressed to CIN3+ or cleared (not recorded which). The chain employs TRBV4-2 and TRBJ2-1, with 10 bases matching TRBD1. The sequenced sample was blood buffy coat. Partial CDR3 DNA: TGTGCCAGCAGCCAAATGCCCGGGACAGGGGTCCTTCCTAGCTCCTACAATGAG. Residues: CASSQMPGTGVLPSSYNE. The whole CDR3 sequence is CASSQMPGTGVLPSSYNEQFF.